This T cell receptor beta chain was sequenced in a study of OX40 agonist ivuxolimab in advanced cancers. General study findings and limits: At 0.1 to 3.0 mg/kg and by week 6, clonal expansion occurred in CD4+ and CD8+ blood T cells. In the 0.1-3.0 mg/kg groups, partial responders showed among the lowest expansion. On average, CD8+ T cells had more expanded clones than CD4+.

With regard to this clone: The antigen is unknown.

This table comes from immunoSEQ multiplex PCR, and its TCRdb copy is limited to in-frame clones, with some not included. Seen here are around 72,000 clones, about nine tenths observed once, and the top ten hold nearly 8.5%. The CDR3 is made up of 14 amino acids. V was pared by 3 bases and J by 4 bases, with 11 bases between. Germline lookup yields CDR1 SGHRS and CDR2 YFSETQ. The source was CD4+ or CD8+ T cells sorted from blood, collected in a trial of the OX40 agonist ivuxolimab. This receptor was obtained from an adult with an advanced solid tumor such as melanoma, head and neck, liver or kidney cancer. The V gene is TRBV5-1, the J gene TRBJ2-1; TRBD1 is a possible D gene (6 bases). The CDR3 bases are TGCGCCAGCAGCTCAGGGGTGCGTTACAATGAGCAGTTCTTC. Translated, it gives CASSSGVRYNEQFF.